The rows below give T cell receptor beta chains drawn from one sample of a study of Ad26.COV2.S vaccination and SARS-CoV-2 variants. The data were produced by immunoSEQ multiplex PCR, yet TCRdb's version contains in-frame clones alone and is incomplete. This repertoire shows some 300,000 clones, 70% to 90% found once; its top ten account for 1.5% to 2.5%. The sequenced sample was peripheral blood, obtained in a trial of Ad26.COV2.S vaccine versus placebo. The receptor set was obtained from a person between 18 and 65 years old who received the Ad26.COV2.S COVID-19 vaccine or a placebo. Both conserved end residues are trimmed from each CDR3. The D gene is left open where the match is weak.

J,D,V,CDR3
TRBJ1-1,TRBD1,TRBV27,ASSSQGVNTEAF
TRBJ1-5,-,TRBV4-1,ASSQEPGLGQPQH
TRBJ1-1,-,TRBV5-1,ASSLEWGGAEAF
TRBJ2-1,-,TRBV14,ASSQDLWGWGNEQF
TRBJ2-3,TRBD2,TRBV9,ASSVGLAGGTDTQY
TRBJ1-6,-,TRBV5-6,ASSLAGGGGISPLH
TRBJ2-7,-,TRBV11-2,ASSLGSASELSYDEQY
TRBJ1-5,TRBD1,TRBV19,ASRHTGTGKDQPQH
TRBJ1-6,TRBD1,TRBV6-6,ASSYSAGQGSPLH
TRBJ1-2,TRBD1,TRBV6-5,ASSRPGQGGYGYT
TRBJ2-7,TRBD1,TRBV7-2,ASSGTGFYEQY
TRBJ1-1,-,TRBV7-8,ASSSNREELAF
TRBJ1-5,-,TRBV18,ASSPQVDQPQH
TRBJ1-1,-,TRBV10-2,ASSATGQNTEAF
TRBJ1-3,TRBD1,TRBV10-3,AISDPAGTGYSGNTIY
TRBJ1-1,TRBD1,TRBV3-1/TRBV3-2,ASSQGRQGWAF
TRBJ1-6,TRBD1,TRBV5-1,ASSGGTGNNSPLH
TRBJ1-1,-,TRBV6-5,ASSRSDTEAF
TRBJ2-7,-,TRBV11-2,ASSPGTYEQY
TRBJ2-6,-,TRBV6-5,ASSLDNSGANVLT
TRBJ2-1,TRBD1,TRBV5-4,ASSPRGQGSRITYNEQF
TRBJ2-3,TRBD2,TRBV4-1,ASSQGLAGGLADTQY
TRBJ2-7,TRBD2,TRBV7-2,ASSLGSGGPYEQY
TRBJ2-7,-,TRBV6-5,ASNTRGDSSYEQY
TRBJ1-1,-,TRBV29-1,SVVPQGNTEAF
TRBJ1-1,-,TRBV11-2,ASSLGTGKTEAF
TRBJ1-2,TRBD1,TRBV19,ASSIGTDYGYT
TRBJ2-7,-,TRBV6-2/TRBV6-3,ASSYSIFRRYEQY
TRBJ1-2,-,TRBV19,ASASSGRGAYGYT